This T cell receptor beta chain was recorded in a study of blood T cell repertoires in COVID-19 (dated by TCRdb to about 2020). Study-level background: Samples from collaborators originated in the United States, Italy and Spain and spanned both the acute and convalescent phases of COVID-19. Deeply sampled blood TCRbeta repertoires from subjects exposed to, actively infected with, or recovered from COVID-19 were included in the dataset. Where available, HLA class I and class II types were taken from metadata supplied by the sample provider and were not determined by assay-based typing. Samples were obtained from the ongoing ImmuneRACE study (first 160 participants) and from roughly 1,300 subjects provided by 6 global collaborators. The repertoires were released in a freely available public database meant as a resource for research on the immune response to SARS-CoV-2. Nearly every sample came with metadata listing a de-identified subject ID, COVID-19 status, age in years and sex. The material from the prospective study consisted of cDNA or gDNA derived from T cells, B-cell-depleted T cells, or PBMCs. What the work shows at the level of the full study, not this receptor alone: How much clinical and demographic metadata was included differed by source and by participant, and the metadata was provided uncurated.

A note on this clone: Its cognate antigen has yet to be identified. No base quality information exists; no much larger clone differs at one position.

TCRbeta CDR3 regions were amplified from genomic DNA by means of the immunoSEQ Assay, a bias-controlled multiplex PCR. Processing in the source paper ran as follows. Nucleated cell counts per sample were estimated from amplification of reference gene primers within the assay. Sequence reads were collapsed and filtered to measure the absolute abundance of every unique TCRbeta CDR3 rearrangement. For each sample, productive Simpson clonality was calculated by taking the square root of Simpson's diversity index across productive rearrangements. TCRdb holds this immuneACCESS table with in-frame rearrangements only. Some clones are missing; in checked studies, unresolved V genes explain under half, and the rest has no known cause. V, J and clone size are taken as reported in that table, and D and trimming were inferred from the DNA itself. For this sample there are 400,000 to 550,000 clones; roughly 85% appear just once. The ten largest make up roughly 2% of the sample.

Clipping removes 7 bases from V and 4 bases from J, with 10 as the unmatched junction base count. CDR1 is given as MNHEY and CDR2 as SMNVEV, both from the germline V gene (reference sequence). Including cysteine and phenylalanine, the CDR3 has 15 amino acids. The only DNA kept is the CDR3, 45 bases in frame from the first base. In the prospective study, participants were roughly 18 to 100 years old, resided in about two dozen geographic areas of the United States, and were enrolled through a virtual design. In the prospective study, cohorts were assigned on the basis of participant-reported clinical history obtained from a screening survey and a study questionnaire. Mobile phlebotomists in the prospective study collected whole blood, serum and a nasopharyngeal or oropharyngeal swab from every participant. Participants in the prospective study had the option to provide additional blood draws and questionnaires over a 2-month period. Prospective study blood samples were shipped either frozen or at room temperature before DNA extraction.

The receptor's source is a woman between 18 and 29 years old with acute COVID-19. This sequence uses TRBV27 and TRBJ2-7, and 10 junction bases match TRBD1. The sequencing sample was made of PBMCs or T cells enriched from blood (not recorded which). The CDR3 protein sequence reads: CASTMTDRGPYEQYF. The sequenced DNA: TGTGCCAGCACCATGACAGACAGGGGGCCTTACGAGCAGTACTTC.